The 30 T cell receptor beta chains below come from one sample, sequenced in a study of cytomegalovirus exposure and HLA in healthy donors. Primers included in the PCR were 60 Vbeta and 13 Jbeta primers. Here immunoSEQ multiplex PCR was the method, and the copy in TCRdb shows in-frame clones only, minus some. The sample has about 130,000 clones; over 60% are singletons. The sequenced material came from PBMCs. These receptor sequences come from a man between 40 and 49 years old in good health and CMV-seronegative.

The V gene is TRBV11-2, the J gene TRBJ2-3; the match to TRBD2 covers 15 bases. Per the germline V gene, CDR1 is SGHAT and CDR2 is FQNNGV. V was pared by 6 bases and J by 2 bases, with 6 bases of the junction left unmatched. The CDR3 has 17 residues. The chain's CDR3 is CASSPGTSGRITDTQYF. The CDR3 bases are TGTGCCAGCAGTCCCGGGACTAGCGGGAGGATCACAGATACGCAGTATTTT.

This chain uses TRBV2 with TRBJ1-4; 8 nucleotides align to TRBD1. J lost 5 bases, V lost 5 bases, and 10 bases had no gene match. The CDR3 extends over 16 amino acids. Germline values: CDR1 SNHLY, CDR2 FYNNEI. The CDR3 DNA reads TGTGCCAGCAGTCCTCAGGGGGCGGGACACAATGAAAAACTGTTTTTT. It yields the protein CASSPQGAGHNEKLFF.

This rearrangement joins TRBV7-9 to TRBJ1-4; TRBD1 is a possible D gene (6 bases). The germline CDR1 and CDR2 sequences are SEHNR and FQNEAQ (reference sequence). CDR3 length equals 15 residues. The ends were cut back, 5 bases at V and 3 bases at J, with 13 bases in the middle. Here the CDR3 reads CASSLPQGSNEKLFF. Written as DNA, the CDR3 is TGTGCCAGCAGCCTACCACAGGGATCTAATGAAAAACTGTTTTTT. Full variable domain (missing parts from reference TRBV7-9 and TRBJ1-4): DTGVSQNPRHKITKRGQNVTFRCDPISEHNRLYWYRQTLGQGPEFLTYFQNEAQLEKSRLLSDRFSAERPKGSFSTLEIQRTEQGDSAMYLCASSLPQGSNEKLFFGSGTQLSVL.

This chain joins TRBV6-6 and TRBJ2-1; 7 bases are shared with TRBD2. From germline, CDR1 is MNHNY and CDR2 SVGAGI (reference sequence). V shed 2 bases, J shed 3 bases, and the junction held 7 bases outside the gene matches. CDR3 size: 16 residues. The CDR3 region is CASSYGTNTLYNEQFF. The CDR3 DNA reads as TGTGCCAGCAGTTACGGGACTAATACCCTCTACAATGAGCAGTTCTTC.

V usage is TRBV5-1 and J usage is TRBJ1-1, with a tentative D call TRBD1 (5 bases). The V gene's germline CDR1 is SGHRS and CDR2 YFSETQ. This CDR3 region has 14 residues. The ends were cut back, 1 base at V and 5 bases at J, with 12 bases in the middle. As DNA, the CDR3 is TGCGCCAGCAGCTTGTCGGGGGTGCGGACTGAAGCTTTCTTT. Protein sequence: CASSLSGVRTEAFF.

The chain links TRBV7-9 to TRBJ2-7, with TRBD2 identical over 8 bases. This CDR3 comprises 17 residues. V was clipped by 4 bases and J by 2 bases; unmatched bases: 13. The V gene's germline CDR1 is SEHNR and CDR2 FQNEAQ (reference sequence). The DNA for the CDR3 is TGTGCCAGCAGCTCCCCGTTAATTAGCGGGACTACCTACGAGCAGTACTTC. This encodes CASSSPLISGTTYEQYF. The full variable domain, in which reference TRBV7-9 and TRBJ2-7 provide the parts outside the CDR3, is DTGVSQNPRHKITKRGQNVTFRCDPISEHNRLYWYRQTLGQGPEFLTYFQNEAQLEKSRLLSDRFSAERPKGSFSTLEIQRTEQGDSAMYLCASSSPLISGTTYEQYFGPGTRLTVT.

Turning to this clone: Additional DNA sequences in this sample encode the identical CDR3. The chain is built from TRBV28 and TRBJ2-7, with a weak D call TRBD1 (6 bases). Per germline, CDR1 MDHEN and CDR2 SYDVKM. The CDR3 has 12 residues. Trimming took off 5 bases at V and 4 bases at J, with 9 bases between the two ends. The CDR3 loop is CASSLQGYEQYF. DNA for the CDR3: TGTGCCAGCAGTCTACAGGGTTACGAGCAGTACTTC. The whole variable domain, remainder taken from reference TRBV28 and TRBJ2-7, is DVKVTQSSRYLVKRTGEKVFLECVQDMDHENMFWYRQDPGLGLRLIYFSYDVKMKEKGDIPEGYSVSREKKERFSLILESASTNQTSMYLCASSLQGYEQYFGPGTRLTVT.

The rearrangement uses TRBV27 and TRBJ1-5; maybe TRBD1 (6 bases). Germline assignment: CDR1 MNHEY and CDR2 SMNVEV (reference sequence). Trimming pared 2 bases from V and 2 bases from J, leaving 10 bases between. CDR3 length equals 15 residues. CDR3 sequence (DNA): TGTGCCAGCAGTTTAGGGGGACAAGGCAATCAGCCCCAGCATTTT. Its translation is CASSLGGQGNQPQHF.

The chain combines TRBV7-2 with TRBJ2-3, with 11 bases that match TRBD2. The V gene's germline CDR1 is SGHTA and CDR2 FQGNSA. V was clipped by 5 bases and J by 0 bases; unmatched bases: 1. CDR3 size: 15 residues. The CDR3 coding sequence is TGTGCCAGCAGCGGGACTAGCGGCAGCACAGATACGCAGTATTTT. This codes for CASSGTSGSTDTQYF.

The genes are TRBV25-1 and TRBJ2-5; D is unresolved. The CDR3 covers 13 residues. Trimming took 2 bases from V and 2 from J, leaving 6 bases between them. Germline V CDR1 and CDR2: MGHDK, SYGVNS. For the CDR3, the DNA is TGTGCCAGCAGTGAACCAGTACAAGAGACCCAGTACTTC. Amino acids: CASSEPVQETQYF. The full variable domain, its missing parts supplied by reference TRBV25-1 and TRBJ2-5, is EADIYQTPRYLVIGTGKKITLECSQTMGHDKMYWYQQDPGMELHLIHYSYGVNSTEKGDLSSESTVSRIRTEHFPLTLESARPSHTSQYLCASSEPVQETQYFGPGTRLLVL.

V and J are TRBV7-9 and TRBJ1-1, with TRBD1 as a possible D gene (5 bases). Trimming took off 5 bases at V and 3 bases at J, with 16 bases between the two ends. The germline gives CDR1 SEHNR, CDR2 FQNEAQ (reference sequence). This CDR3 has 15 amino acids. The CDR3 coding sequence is TGTGCCAGCAGCCTCAATAAAGGGGCGGACACTGAAGCTTTCTTT. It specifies CASSLNKGADTEAFF.

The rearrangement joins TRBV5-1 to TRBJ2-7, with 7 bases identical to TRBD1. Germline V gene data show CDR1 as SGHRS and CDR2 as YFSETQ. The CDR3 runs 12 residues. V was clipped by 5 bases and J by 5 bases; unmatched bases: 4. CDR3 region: CASRSTGDEQYF. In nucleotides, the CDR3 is TGCGCCAGCAGGTCTACAGGGGACGAGCAGTACTTC.

The chain's CDR3 is CASSGSELTYEQYF. CDR3 coding DNA: TGTGCCAGCAGTGGTAGCGAGCTAACCTACGAGCAGTACTTC. The genes are TRBV28 and TRBJ2-7, with a tentative D call TRBD2 (5 bases). The ends were cut back, 5 bases at V and 2 bases at J, with 13 bases in the middle. Germline-derived CDR1 and CDR2 are MDHEN and SYDVKM. The CDR3 length is 14 residues. Full variable domain (missing parts from reference TRBV28 and TRBJ2-7): DVKVTQSSRYLVKRTGEKVFLECVQDMDHENMFWYRQDPGLGLRLIYFSYDVKMKEKGDIPEGYSVSREKKERFSLILESASTNQTSMYLCASSGSELTYEQYFGPGTRLTVT.

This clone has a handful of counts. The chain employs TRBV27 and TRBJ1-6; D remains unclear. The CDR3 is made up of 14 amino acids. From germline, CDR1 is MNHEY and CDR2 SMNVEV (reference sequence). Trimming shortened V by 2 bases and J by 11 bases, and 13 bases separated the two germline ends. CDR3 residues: CASSLKPGRPPLHF. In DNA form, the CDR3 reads TGTGCCAGCAGTTTAAAGCCAGGTCGTCCACCCCTCCACTTT.

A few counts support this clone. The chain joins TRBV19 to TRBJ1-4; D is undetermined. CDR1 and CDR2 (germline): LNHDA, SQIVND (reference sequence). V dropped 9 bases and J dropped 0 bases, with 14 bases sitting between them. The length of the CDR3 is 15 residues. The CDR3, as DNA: TGTGCCAGCAAAGCCCGCGGTACAACTAATGAAAAACTGTTTTTT. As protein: CASKARGTTNEKLFF.

This chain's CDR3 is CASSPSPGRHTEAFF. The CDR3 DNA reads TGTGCCAGCAGCCCCAGCCCGGGGAGGCACACTGAAGCTTTCTTT. V and J are TRBV11-3 and TRBJ1-1, with no clear D. Trimming removed 5 bases from V and 3 bases from J, with 16 bases in between. Germline-derived CDR1 and CDR2 are SGHNT and YENEEA. CDR3 length equals 15 residues.

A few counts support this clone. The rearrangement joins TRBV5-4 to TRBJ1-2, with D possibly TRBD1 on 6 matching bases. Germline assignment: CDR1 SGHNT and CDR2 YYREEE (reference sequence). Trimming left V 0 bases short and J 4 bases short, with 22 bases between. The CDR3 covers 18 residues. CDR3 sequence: CASSLDGRGTGGSYGYTF. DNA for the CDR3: TGTGCCAGCAGCTTGGACGGTAGGGGGACGGGAGGAAGCTATGGCTACACCTTC.

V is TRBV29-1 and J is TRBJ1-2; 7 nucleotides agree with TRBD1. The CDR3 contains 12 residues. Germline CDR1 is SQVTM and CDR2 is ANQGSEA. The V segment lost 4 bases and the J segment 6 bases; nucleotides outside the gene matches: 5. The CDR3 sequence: CSVGGQEDGYTF. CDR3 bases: TGCAGCGTTGGAGGACAGGAGGATGGCTACACCTTC.

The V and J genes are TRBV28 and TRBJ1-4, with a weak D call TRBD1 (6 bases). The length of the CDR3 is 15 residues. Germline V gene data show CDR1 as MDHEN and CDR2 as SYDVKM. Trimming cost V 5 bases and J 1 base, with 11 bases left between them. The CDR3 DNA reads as TGTGCCAGCAGTCCCCTACAGGGAACTAATGAAAAACTGTTTTTT. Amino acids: CASSPLQGTNEKLFF.

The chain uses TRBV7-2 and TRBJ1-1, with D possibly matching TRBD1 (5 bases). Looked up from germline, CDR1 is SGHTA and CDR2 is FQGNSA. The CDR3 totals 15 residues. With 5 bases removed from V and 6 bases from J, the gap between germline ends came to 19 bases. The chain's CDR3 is CASSLEGLRSPEAFF. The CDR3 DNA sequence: TGTGCCAGCAGCCTGGAGGGGTTAAGGTCCCCTGAAGCTTTCTTT. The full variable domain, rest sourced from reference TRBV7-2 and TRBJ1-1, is GAGVSQSPSNKVTEKGKDVELRCDPISGHTALYWYRQSLGQGLEFLIYFQGNSAPDKSGLPSDRFSAERTGGSVSTLTIQRTQQEDSAVYLCASSLEGLRSPEAFFGQGTRLTVV.

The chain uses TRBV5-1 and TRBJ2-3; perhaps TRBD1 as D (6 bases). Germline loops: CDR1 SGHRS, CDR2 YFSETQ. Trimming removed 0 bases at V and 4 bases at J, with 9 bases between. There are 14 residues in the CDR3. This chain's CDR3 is CASSLGQEADTQYF. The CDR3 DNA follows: TGCGCCAGCAGCTTGGGACAGGAGGCAGATACGCAGTATTTT.

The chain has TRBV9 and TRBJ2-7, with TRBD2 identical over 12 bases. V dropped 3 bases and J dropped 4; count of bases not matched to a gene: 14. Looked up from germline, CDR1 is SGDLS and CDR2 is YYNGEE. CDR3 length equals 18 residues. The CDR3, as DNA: TGTGCCAGCAGCGCCAACCGGGACAAGCTAGCGGGAGGGTACGAGCAGTACTTC. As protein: CASSANRDKLAGGYEQYF. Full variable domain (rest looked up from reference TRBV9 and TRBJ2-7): DSGVTQTPKHLITATGQRVTLRCSPRSGDLSVYWYQQSLDQGLQFLIQYYNGEERAKGNILERFSAQQFPDLHSELNLSSLELGDSALYFCASSANRDKLAGGYEQYFGPGTRLTVT.

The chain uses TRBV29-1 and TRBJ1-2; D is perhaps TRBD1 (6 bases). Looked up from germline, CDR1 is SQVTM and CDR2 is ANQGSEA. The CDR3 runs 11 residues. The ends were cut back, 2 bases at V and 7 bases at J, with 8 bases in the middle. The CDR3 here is CSVEQGGGYTF. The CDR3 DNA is TGCAGCGTTGAACAAGGGGGTGGCTACACCTTC.

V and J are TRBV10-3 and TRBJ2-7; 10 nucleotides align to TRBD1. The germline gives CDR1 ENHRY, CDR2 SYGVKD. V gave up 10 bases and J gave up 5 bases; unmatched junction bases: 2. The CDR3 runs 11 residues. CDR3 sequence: CATGQGNEQYF. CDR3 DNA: TGTGCCACGGGACAGGGGAACGAGCAGTACTTC.

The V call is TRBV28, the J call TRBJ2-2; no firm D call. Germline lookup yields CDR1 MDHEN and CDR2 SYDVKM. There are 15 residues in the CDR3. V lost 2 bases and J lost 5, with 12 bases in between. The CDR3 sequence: CASSLRGLTTGELFF. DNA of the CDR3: TGTGCCAGCAGTTTACGAGGCCTCACGACCGGGGAGCTGTTTTTT.

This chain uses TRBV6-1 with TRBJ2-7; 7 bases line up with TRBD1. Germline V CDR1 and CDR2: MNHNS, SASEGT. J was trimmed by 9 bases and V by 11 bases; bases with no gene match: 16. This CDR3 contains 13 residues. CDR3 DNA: TGTGCCTCCCAGGGACAGCTTATAGATAGGCAGTACTTC. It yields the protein CASQGQLIDRQYF.

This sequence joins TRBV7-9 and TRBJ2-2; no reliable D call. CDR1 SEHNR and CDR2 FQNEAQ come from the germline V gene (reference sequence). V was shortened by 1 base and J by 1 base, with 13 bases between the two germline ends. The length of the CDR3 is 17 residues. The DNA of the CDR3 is TGTGCCAGCAGCTTAGTTGCCCAGGCTAAGAACACCGGGGAGCTGTTTTTT. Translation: CASSLVAQAKNTGELFF.

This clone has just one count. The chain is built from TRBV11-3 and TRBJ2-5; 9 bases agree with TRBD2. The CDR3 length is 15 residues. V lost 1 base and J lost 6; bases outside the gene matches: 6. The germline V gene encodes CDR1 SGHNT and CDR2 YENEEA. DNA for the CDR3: TGTGCCAGCAGCTTAGGGCTAGCGGGGCCTCAGACCCAGTACTTC. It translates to CASSLGLAGPQTQYF.

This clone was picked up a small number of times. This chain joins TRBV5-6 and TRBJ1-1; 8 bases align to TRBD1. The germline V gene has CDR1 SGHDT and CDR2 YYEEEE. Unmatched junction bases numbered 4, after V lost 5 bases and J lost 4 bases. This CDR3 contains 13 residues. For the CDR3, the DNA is TGTGCCAGCAGATCCGGACAGGGCACTGAAGCTTTCTTT. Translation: CASRSGQGTEAFF.

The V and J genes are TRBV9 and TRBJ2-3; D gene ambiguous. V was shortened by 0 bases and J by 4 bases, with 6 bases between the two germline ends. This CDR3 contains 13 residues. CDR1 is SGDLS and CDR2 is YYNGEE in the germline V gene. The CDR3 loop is CASSVARADTQYF. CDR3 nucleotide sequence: TGTGCCAGCAGCGTAGCCCGGGCAGATACGCAGTATTTT. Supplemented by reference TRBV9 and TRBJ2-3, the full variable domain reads DSGVTQTPKHLITATGQRVTLRCSPRSGDLSVYWYQQSLDQGLQFLIQYYNGEERAKGNILERFSAQQFPDLHSELNLSSLELGDSALYFCASSVARADTQYFGPGTRLTVL.